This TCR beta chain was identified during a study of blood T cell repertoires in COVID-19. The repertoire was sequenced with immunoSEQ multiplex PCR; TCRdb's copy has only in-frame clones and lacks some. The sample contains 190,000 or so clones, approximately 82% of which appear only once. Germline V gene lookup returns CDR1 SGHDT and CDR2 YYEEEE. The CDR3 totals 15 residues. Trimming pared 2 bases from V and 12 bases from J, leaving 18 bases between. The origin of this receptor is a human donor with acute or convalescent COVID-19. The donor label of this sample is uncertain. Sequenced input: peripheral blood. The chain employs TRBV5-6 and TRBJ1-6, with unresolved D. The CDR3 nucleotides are TGTGCCAGCAGCTTATCCACTACTCTAGCCTTACCCCTCCACTTT. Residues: CASSLSTTLALPLHF.